This is a list of T cell receptor beta chains from one sample in a study of neurological immune-mediated disorders. From the 5' RACE reads, TCRdb called clonotypes with MiXCR, one entry per CDR3 protein. The sample contains tens of thousands of distinct CDR3 sequences, about 13% of which appear only once. The sequencing sample was made of PBMCs. The origin of the receptors is a female donor with HTLV-1-associated myelopathy (HAM/TSP). Both conserved end residues are part of each CDR3. The order of the fields is V gene, clone size, D gene, J gene, CDR3 protein, CDR3 DNA. The D gene is left open where the match is weak. Expanded clones are given a class, and other clones once, few, many or no size at all.

v_call: TRBV7-9; clone_size: many; d_call: -; j_call: TRBJ2-7; cdr3_aa: CASSSGETAPNYEQYF; cdr3_nt: TGTGCCAGCAGCTCCGGGGAAACAGCCCCAAACTACGAGCAGTACTTC
v_call: TRBV10-3; clone_size: -; d_call: -; j_call: TRBJ2-4; cdr3_aa: CAIMGETAKNIQYF; cdr3_nt: TGTGCCATCATGGGCGAAACAGCCAAAAACATTCAGTACTTC
v_call: TRBV2; clone_size: many; d_call: -; j_call: TRBJ2-2; cdr3_aa: CASTWSTGELFF; cdr3_nt: TGTGCCAGCACTTGGAGTACCGGGGAGCTGTTTTTT
v_call: TRBV9; clone_size: many; d_call: -; j_call: TRBJ2-2; cdr3_aa: CASSPSGYSIGELFF; cdr3_nt: TGTGCCAGCAGCCCCTCGGGCTACTCGATCGGGGAGCTGTTTTTT
v_call: TRBV15; clone_size: few; d_call: -; j_call: TRBJ2-3; cdr3_aa: CATSSDWTVSVTDTQYF; cdr3_nt: TGTGCCACCAGCAGTGATTGGACAGTCTCGGTGACAGATACGCAGTATTTT
v_call: TRBV5-1; clone_size: many; d_call: TRBD1; j_call: TRBJ1-5; cdr3_aa: CASSATGDASQPQHF; cdr3_nt: TGCGCCAGCAGCGCGACAGGGGACGCCAGTCAGCCCCAGCATTTT
v_call: TRBV11-2; clone_size: -; d_call: -; j_call: TRBJ1-2; cdr3_aa: CASSNKSYTF; cdr3_nt: TGTGCCAGCAGCAACAAGAGCTACACCTTC
v_call: TRBV7-6; clone_size: many; d_call: -; j_call: TRBJ2-3; cdr3_aa: CASSPPGAGTDTQYF; cdr3_nt: TGTGCCAGCAGCCCCCCGGGTGCCGGCACAGATACGCAGTATTTT
v_call: TRBV7-2; clone_size: many; d_call: -; j_call: TRBJ2-3; cdr3_aa: CASSLVAPSSTDTQYF; cdr3_nt: TGTGCCAGCAGCTTAGTGGCTCCTTCTAGCACAGATACGCAGTATTTT
v_call: TRBV7-9; clone_size: many; d_call: -; j_call: TRBJ2-3; cdr3_aa: CASSLSASSTDTQYF; cdr3_nt: TGTGCCAGCAGCTTGTCGGCTTCTAGCACAGATACGCAGTATTTT
v_call: TRBV29-1; clone_size: many; d_call: -; j_call: TRBJ1-5; cdr3_aa: CSVRYGGTRNQPQHF; cdr3_nt: TGCAGCGTTAGATACGGGGGGACACGGAATCAGCCCCAGCATTTT
v_call: TRBV12-3/TRBV12-4; clone_size: -; d_call: -; j_call: TRBJ1-2; cdr3_aa: CASKLTGWGNYGYTF; cdr3_nt: TGTGCCAGCAAGCTAACAGGGTGGGGGAACTATGGCTACACCTTC
v_call: TRBV25-1; clone_size: many; d_call: -; j_call: TRBJ2-1; cdr3_aa: CASSETGPYNEQFF; cdr3_nt: TGTGCCAGCAGTGAAACAGGCCCCTACAATGAGCAGTTCTTC
v_call: TRBV10-3; clone_size: many; d_call: -; j_call: TRBJ1-4; cdr3_aa: CAISDRGTNEKLFF; cdr3_nt: TGTGCCATCAGTGACAGGGGTACTAATGAAAAACTGTTTTTT
v_call: TRBV3-1; clone_size: many; d_call: TRBD1; j_call: TRBJ2-7; cdr3_aa: CASSRRGPSPGTGAYEQYF; cdr3_nt: TGTGCCAGCAGCCGAAGGGGGCCGAGTCCGGGGACAGGAGCCTACGAGCAGTACTTC
v_call: TRBV7-2; clone_size: many; d_call: -; j_call: TRBJ1-5; cdr3_aa: CASSLGRGDPQHF; cdr3_nt: TGTGCCAGCAGCTTGGGTAGGGGCGACCCCCAGCATTTT
v_call: TRBV12-3/TRBV12-4; clone_size: many; d_call: TRBD2; j_call: TRBJ2-5; cdr3_aa: CASSPKRGEETQYF; cdr3_nt: TGTGCCAGCAGCCCTAAACGGGGGGAGGAGACCCAGTACTTC
v_call: TRBV10-3; clone_size: many; d_call: -; j_call: TRBJ2-7; cdr3_aa: CAISERTDYEQYF; cdr3_nt: TGTGCCATCAGTGAGAGGACAGACTACGAGCAGTACTTC
v_call: TRBV9; clone_size: many; d_call: -; j_call: TRBJ2-1; cdr3_aa: CASSREGGREQFF; cdr3_nt: TGTGCCAGCAGCAGAGAAGGTGGTCGCGAGCAGTTCTTC
v_call: TRBV7-9; clone_size: -; d_call: TRBD2; j_call: TRBJ2-3; cdr3_aa: CASGGLAGASTDTQYF; cdr3_nt: TGTGCCAGCGGCGGACTAGCGGGGGCCTCTACAGATACGCAGTATTTT
v_call: TRBV12-3/TRBV12-4; clone_size: few; d_call: TRBD1; j_call: TRBJ2-4; cdr3_aa: CASSWTGRENIQYF; cdr3_nt: TGTGCCAGCAGTTGGACAGGGCGGGAAAACATTCAGTACTTC
v_call: TRBV11-2; clone_size: few; d_call: -; j_call: TRBJ1-1; cdr3_aa: CASSLGEVFGAFF; cdr3_nt: TGTGCCAGCAGCTTAGGCGAGGTTTTTGGAGCTTTCTTT
v_call: TRBV12-3/TRBV12-4; clone_size: -; d_call: -; j_call: TRBJ2-7; cdr3_aa: CASSPGWTDFYEQYF; cdr3_nt: TGTGCCAGCAGTCCTGGCTGGACGGATTTCTACGAGCAGTACTTC
v_call: TRBV7-2; clone_size: many; d_call: -; j_call: TRBJ2-5; cdr3_aa: CASSLEPGAGAAGTQYF; cdr3_nt: TGTGCCAGCAGCTTAGAACCCGGGGCGGGGGCTGCAGGGACCCAGTACTTC
v_call: TRBV28; clone_size: many; d_call: TRBD2; j_call: TRBJ2-7; cdr3_aa: CASSPHGGGDYEQYF; cdr3_nt: TGTGCCAGCAGTCCCCATGGGGGGGGAGACTACGAGCAGTACTTC
v_call: TRBV20-1; clone_size: many; d_call: -; j_call: TRBJ2-7; cdr3_aa: CSASLYDSSSYEQYF; cdr3_nt: TGCAGTGCTAGCCTCTACGACAGCAGCTCCTACGAGCAGTACTTC
v_call: TRBV5-6; clone_size: many; d_call: -; j_call: TRBJ2-5; cdr3_aa: CASSSTAPLGTQYF; cdr3_nt: TGTGCCAGCAGCTCGACGGCCCCACTGGGGACCCAGTACTTC
v_call: TRBV12-3/TRBV12-4; clone_size: medium-sized; d_call: -; j_call: TRBJ1-5; cdr3_aa: CASSLKLQGHQPQHF; cdr3_nt: TGTGCCAGCAGTTTAAAATTGCAGGGCCATCAGCCCCAGCATTTT
v_call: TRBV29-1; clone_size: -; d_call: -; j_call: TRBJ2-3; cdr3_aa: CSVSNSGLISTDTQYF; cdr3_nt: TGCAGCGTCTCTAACAGTGGGCTTATATCCACAGATACGCAGTATTTT
v_call: TRBV5-1; clone_size: many; d_call: TRBD2; j_call: TRBJ2-5; cdr3_aa: CASSLGNLREGIQETQYF; cdr3_nt: TGCGCCAGCAGCTTGGGGAATTTACGGGAGGGGATCCAAGAGACCCAGTACTTC
v_call: TRBV7-9; clone_size: -; d_call: TRBD1; j_call: TRBJ2-3; cdr3_aa: CASSSGTGKKDTQYF; cdr3_nt: TGTGCCAGCAGCTCCGGGACAGGGAAGAAAGATACGCAGTATTTT
v_call: TRBV5-1; clone_size: many; d_call: -; j_call: TRBJ1-1; cdr3_aa: CASSLDTPVAEAFF; cdr3_nt: TGCGCCAGCAGCTTGGACACGCCGGTGGCTGAAGCTTTCTTT
v_call: TRBV20-1; clone_size: many; d_call: -; j_call: TRBJ2-1; cdr3_aa: CSARDPIYREQFF; cdr3_nt: TGCAGTGCTAGAGACCCCATTTATCGTGAGCAGTTCTTC
v_call: TRBV5-1; clone_size: many; d_call: TRBD1; j_call: TRBJ2-7; cdr3_aa: CASSLGNTGAYEQYF; cdr3_nt: TGCGCCAGCAGCTTGGGAAATACAGGGGCCTACGAGCAGTACTTC
v_call: TRBV20-1; clone_size: -; d_call: TRBD2; j_call: TRBJ2-3; cdr3_aa: CSSRKRLAGGGTDTQYF; cdr3_nt: TGCAGTTCTCGCAAAAGACTAGCGGGGGGAGGCACAGATACGCAGTATTTT
v_call: TRBV28; clone_size: -; d_call: -; j_call: TRBJ2-3; cdr3_aa: CASSRTASYTDTQYF; cdr3_nt: TGTGCCAGCAGCCGGACAGCTTCTTACACAGATACGCAGTATTTT
v_call: TRBV4-2; clone_size: -; d_call: TRBD2; j_call: TRBJ2-4; cdr3_aa: CASSPLAGLAGGLGDIQYF; cdr3_nt: TGTGCCAGCAGCCCCTTGGCCGGACTAGCGGGGGGGCTGGGAGACATTCAGTACTTC
v_call: TRBV4-1; clone_size: -; d_call: TRBD2; j_call: TRBJ2-3; cdr3_aa: CASSLSTAGGLTDTQYF; cdr3_nt: TGCGCCAGCAGCCTCTCCACGGCGGGGGGGCTAACAGATACGCAGTATTTT
v_call: TRBV28; clone_size: few; d_call: -; j_call: TRBJ2-2; cdr3_aa: CASSLFGRGSTGELFF; cdr3_nt: TGTGCCAGCAGTTTATTCGGCAGGGGAAGCACCGGGGAGCTGTTTTTT
v_call: TRBV20-1; clone_size: -; d_call: TRBD2; j_call: TRBJ2-5; cdr3_aa: CSARAPRLASVGEETQYF; cdr3_nt: TGCAGTGCTAGAGCCCCCCGACTAGCTAGCGTGGGGGAAGAGACCCAGTACTTC
v_call: TRBV20-1; clone_size: many; d_call: TRBD2; j_call: TRBJ2-3; cdr3_aa: CSARTSGGMRGTDTQYF; cdr3_nt: TGCAGTGCTCGAACTAGCGGGGGAATGCGCGGCACAGATACGCAGTATTTT
v_call: TRBV12-3/TRBV12-4; clone_size: many; d_call: -; j_call: TRBJ1-4; cdr3_aa: CASSLTLSGTNEKLFF; cdr3_nt: TGTGCCAGCAGTTTAACGCTCTCGGGGACTAATGAAAAACTGTTTTTT
v_call: TRBV6-6; clone_size: many; d_call: TRBD1; j_call: TRBJ2-7; cdr3_aa: CASTQDRSYEQYF; cdr3_nt: TGTGCCAGCACCCAGGACAGGTCCTACGAGCAGTACTTC
v_call: TRBV28; clone_size: -; d_call: TRBD1; j_call: TRBJ2-7; cdr3_aa: CASSLSGTAFYEQYF; cdr3_nt: TGTGCCAGCAGTTTATCCGGGACAGCTTTCTACGAGCAGTACTTC
v_call: TRBV20-1; clone_size: many; d_call: -; j_call: TRBJ2-4; cdr3_aa: CSAAPEGTYIQYF; cdr3_nt: TGCAGTGCCGCCCCGGAGGGAACGTACATTCAGTACTTC
v_call: TRBV7-9; clone_size: many; d_call: -; j_call: TRBJ2-7; cdr3_aa: CASSLERGRVPYEQYF; cdr3_nt: TGTGCCAGCAGCTTAGAACGGGGTCGGGTCCCCTACGAGCAGTACTTC
v_call: TRBV7-9; clone_size: many; d_call: -; j_call: TRBJ1-5; cdr3_aa: CASSSLTDNYSNQPQHF; cdr3_nt: TGTGCCAGCAGCAGTCTAACAGATAATTATAGCAATCAGCCCCAGCATTTT
v_call: TRBV27; clone_size: many; d_call: -; j_call: TRBJ2-6; cdr3_aa: CASSLSMTAKSSGANVLTF; cdr3_nt: TGTGCCAGCAGTTTATCGATGACAGCAAAAAGCTCTGGGGCCAACGTCCTGACTTTC
v_call: TRBV6-5; clone_size: many; d_call: -; j_call: TRBJ1-2; cdr3_aa: CASSPQQGYGYTF; cdr3_nt: TGTGCCAGCAGTCCGCAGCAGGGCTATGGCTACACCTTC
v_call: TRBV14; clone_size: many; d_call: TRBD1; j_call: TRBJ2-7; cdr3_aa: CASSPGQIYEQYF; cdr3_nt: TGTGCCAGCAGCCCGGGACAGATTTACGAGCAGTACTTC
v_call: TRBV4-1; clone_size: many; d_call: -; j_call: TRBJ1-5; cdr3_aa: CASSQGGGQPQHF; cdr3_nt: TGCGCCAGCAGCCAAGGGGGGGGCCAGCCCCAGCATTTT
v_call: TRBV10-1; clone_size: many; d_call: -; j_call: TRBJ2-7; cdr3_aa: CASSGQGIDEQYF; cdr3_nt: TGCGCCAGCAGTGGACAAGGAATCGACGAGCAGTACTTC